The 29 T cell receptor beta chains below were found in one sample sequenced in a study of naive and memory T cell subsets (dated by TCRdb to about 2017). The paper as a whole reports these results and caveats: A few larger clonotypes were found in naive repertoires, especially CD8, and these larger clonotypes were possibly memory cells re-expressing CD45RA.

Library prep was done by UMI-ligation and nested PCR. The reads were generated on an Illumina MiSeq. The beta constant-region primer was an equimolar mix of two oligonucleotides covering both TRBC1 and TRBC2. The ligated cDNA went through four rounds of PCR with nested alpha and beta constant-region primers together with the SP2 primer. TCRdb applied fastp at Q25 and MiXCR to the public reads, then kept only in-frame beta chains. Entries are consolidated by CDR3 protein sequence, retaining the most common genes and DNA. Counted in this sample were 150,000 or so distinct CDR3 sequences; under 25% of them appeared once. Of the sample, 0.11% is held by the ten largest clones. These receptors' targets are unknown. The sample taken for sequencing was naive CD4+ T cells from blood. Sample cell subset or site, as interpreted from the label and publication: naive T cells, CD45RA high CD27+. The receptors were gathered from a human donor in good health.

This chain links TRBV9 with TRBJ2-1; TRBD2 matches at 11 bases. CDR3 length equals 16 residues. With 3 bases clipped from V and 1 base from J, the junction kept 3 bases outside the gene matches. The germline V gene has CDR1 SGDLS and CDR2 YYNGEE. CDR3 region: CASSAGTSGSYNEQFF. The CDR3 coding sequence is TGTGCCAGCAGCGCCGGGACTAGCGGTTCCTACAATGAGCAGTTCTTC.

The chain is built from TRBV7-9 and TRBJ1-6, with 8 nucleotides matching TRBD1. Germline V gene data show CDR1 as SEHNR and CDR2 as FQNEAQ (reference sequence). This CDR3 region has 15 residues. The junction had 6 bases not matched to a gene; V was cut back by 4 bases and J by 7 bases. The CDR3 DNA reads TGTGCCAGCAGCTCAGGGGGCGCCCCCAATTCACCCCTCCACTTT. It codes for CASSSGGAPNSPLHF.

V is TRBV28 and J is TRBJ2-7; possibly TRBD1 for D (6 bases). The CDR3 loop spans 15 amino acids. V lost 4 bases and J lost 0, with 13 bases in between. Germline CDR1 is MDHEN and CDR2 is SYDVKM. DNA of the CDR3: TGTGCCAGCAGTTCTACTAGGGGGACCTCCTACGAGCAGTACTTC. Translating gives CASSSTRGTSYEQYF.

This rearrangement joins TRBV3-1 to TRBJ1-5; 7 positions agree with TRBD1. The germline V gene has CDR1 LGHDT and CDR2 YNNKEL (reference sequence). There are 13 residues in the CDR3. The V gene end was trimmed by 1 base and the J gene end by 9 bases; junction bases not matched to a gene: 3. CDR3: CASSQGQGRPQHF. DNA for the CDR3: TGTGCCAGCAGCCAAGGACAGGGACGGCCCCAGCATTTT.

CDR3 in amino acids: CASSAPRQTDTQYF. For the CDR3, the DNA is TGTGCCAGCAGTGCTCCCCGACAGACAGATACGCAGTATTTT. The V gene is TRBV6-2 or TRBV6-3, the J gene TRBJ2-3, with D perhaps matching TRBD1 (5 bases). Germline V gene data show CDR1 as MNHEY and CDR2 as SVGEGT. The CDR3 runs 14 residues. With 5 bases removed from V and 3 bases from J, the gap between germline ends came to 12 bases.

This clonotype has only a few counts. The chain couples TRBV7-9 to TRBJ2-3; 7 bases agree with TRBD2. CDR3 size: 16 residues. The V and J ends lost 0 bases and 0 bases, in that order; junction bases with no gene match: 3. From germline, CDR1 is SEHNR and CDR2 FQNEAQ (reference sequence). CDR3: CASSLALSGSTDTQYF. The CDR3 DNA follows: TGTGCCAGCAGCTTAGCCCTTAGCGGGAGCACAGATACGCAGTATTTT.

This clonotype was counted a few times. The chain combines TRBV14 with TRBJ2-7, with a tentative D call TRBD2 (5 bases). The CDR3 covers 16 residues. The V end was cut by 1 base, the J end by 0 bases, with 13 bases between. CDR1 SGHDN and CDR2 FVKESK come from the germline V gene. CDR3 in amino acids: CASSQGFGGSSYEQYF. The CDR3 DNA sequence: TGTGCCAGCAGCCAAGGGTTTGGAGGAAGCTCCTACGAGCAGTACTTC.

This clonotype showed up just a few times. The V gene is TRBV6-5, the J gene TRBJ2-5; D gene unclear. Germline V gene sequence: CDR1 MNHEY, CDR2 SVGAGI. V was pared by 0 bases and J by 3 bases, with 11 bases between. This CDR3 has 15 amino acids. CDR3 amino acids: CASSYSVLRKETQYF. CDR3 DNA: TGTGCCAGCAGTTACTCAGTTTTACGGAAAGAGACCCAGTACTTC.

This sequence joins TRBV5-6 and TRBJ2-6; D call uncertain. This CDR3 region has 16 residues. Germline V CDR1 and CDR2: SGHDT, YYEEEE. V was cut by 0 bases and J by 6 bases, with 13 bases left in between. Here the CDR3 reads CASSLGLRGSANVLTF. The CDR3, as DNA: TGTGCCAGCAGCTTGGGGCTTAGAGGTTCGGCCAACGTCCTGACTTTC.

The sample holds many counts of this clonotype. The chain carries TRBV20-1 and TRBJ2-3; 11 nucleotides match TRBD2. This CDR3 has 15 amino acids. The ends lost 6 bases at V and 2 bases at J; junction bases unmatched: 7. The germline CDR1 and CDR2 sequences are DFQATT and SNEGSKA (reference sequence). The DNA for the CDR3 is TGCAGTGCCCGAGGGACTAGCGGACCCACAGATACGCAGTATTTT. This encodes CSARGTSGPTDTQYF.

This clonotype was seen only a few times. In nucleotides, the CDR3 is TGCGCCAGCAGCCAAGGAATCTCTGCAGGCCCAGATACGCAGTATTTT. Translated, it gives CASSQGISAGPDTQYF. The V and J genes are TRBV4-1 and TRBJ2-3; no reliable D call. The germline CDR1 and CDR2 sequences are MGHRA and YSYEKL. CDR3 length: 16 residues. Deletions cut 1 base from V and 4 bases from J, with 15 bases between.

This clonotype was recorded a few times. The chain links TRBV12-3 or TRBV12-4 to TRBJ2-3, with 11 bases aligning to TRBD2. Trimming cost V 5 bases and J 4 bases; bases outside gene matches: 8. The CDR3 consists of 16 residues. DNA of the CDR3: TGTGCCAGCAGTCATATAGCGGGAGGGCCTTCAGATACGCAGTATTTT. It encodes CASSHIAGGPSDTQYF.

This clonotype has only a few counts. V usage is TRBV6-5 and J usage is TRBJ2-1; the match to TRBD2 covers 8 bases. After removal of 2 bases from V and 9 bases from J, the junction contained 9 bases not matched to a gene. The V gene's germline CDR1 is MNHEY and CDR2 SVGAGI. The CDR3 loop spans 15 amino acids. The CDR3 here is CASSYGTRSVAEQFF. CDR3 bases: TGTGCCAGCAGTTACGGGACTAGGAGCGTCGCTGAGCAGTTCTTC.

This clonotype has just a few counts. The V call is TRBV28, the J call TRBJ2-2, with 7 bases fitting TRBD1. The trim removed 5 bases at V and 7 bases at J, leaving 16 bases unmatched. The CDR3 has 17 residues. The germline CDR1 and CDR2 sequences are MDHEN and SYDVKM. The chain's CDR3 is CASSTDRVLSSGGELFF. The DNA of the CDR3 is TGTGCCAGCAGTACCGACAGGGTTCTCTCTTCCGGCGGGGAGCTGTTTTTT.

The chain combines TRBV10-3 with TRBJ1-4; 10 nucleotides match TRBD1. The ends lost 6 bases at V and 8 bases at J; junction bases unmatched: 3. The CDR3 runs to 13 residues. Per germline, CDR1 ENHRY and CDR2 SYGVKD. The CDR3 sequence: CAISGTGVEKLFF. Here the CDR3 DNA reads TGTGCCATCAGCGGGACAGGGGTAGAAAAACTGTTTTTT.

In its sample, this clonotype was seen a few times. J is TRBJ2-1 and V is TRBV5-1; a possible D gene is TRBD2 (5 bases). V lost 3 bases to trimming and J lost 13 bases, with 20 bases between them. This CDR3 has 14 amino acids. CDR1 and CDR2 (germline): SGHRS, YFSETQ. The DNA for the CDR3 is TGCGCCAGCAGCTCGAACCCCATAGTCGGGGAACAGTTCTTC. It codes for CASSSNPIVGEQFF.

This clonotype has a single count. The gene calls are TRBV6-2 or TRBV6-3 and TRBJ2-1; unclear D gene. Germline V gives CDR1 MNHEY, CDR2 SVGEGT. The CDR3 spans 14 residues. Deletions cut 6 bases from V and 0 bases from J, with 9 bases between. CDR3 region: CASSPRSSYNEQFF. The CDR3 DNA is TGTGCCAGCAGCCCCCGGAGCTCCTACAATGAGCAGTTCTTC.

This clonotype has only a few counts. The CDR3 here is CASSFGRPVSGANVLTF. CDR3 bases: TGTGCCAGCAGCTTCGGACGGCCAGTCTCTGGGGCCAACGTCCTGACTTTC. The gene calls are TRBV5-6 and TRBJ2-6; unclear D gene. V shed 2 bases and J shed 0 bases, with 12 bases lying between them. Germline CDR1 SGHDT, CDR2 YYEEEE. The CDR3 consists of 17 residues.

This clonotype was seen at least ten times. The V and J genes are TRBV20-1 and TRBJ2-3; D unresolved. The CDR3 extends over 15 amino acids. Trimming left V 4 bases short and J 0 bases short, with 14 bases between. Germline values: CDR1 DFQATT, CDR2 SNEGSKA (reference sequence). CDR3 sequence: CSATNQEHSTDTQYF. CDR3 DNA sequence: TGCAGTGCTACAAATCAGGAGCACAGCACAGATACGCAGTATTTT.

V and J are TRBV3-1 and TRBJ1-4; 10 nucleotides match TRBD1. Germline V gives CDR1 LGHDT, CDR2 YNNKEL (reference sequence). CDR3 length: 15 amino acids. V trimming: 4 bases; J trimming: 6 bases; junction bases outside the gene matches: 5. CDR3 DNA: TGTGCCAGCAGCCCTCCGGACAGGGGGTATGAAAAACTGTTTTTT. Its translation is CASSPPDRGYEKLFF.

This clonotype was observed at least ten times. V gene TRBV7-8 combines with J gene TRBJ2-1; 11 bases are shared with TRBD2. The V gene's germline CDR1 is SGHVS and CDR2 FQNEAQ. V gave up 1 base and J gave up 4 bases; unmatched junction bases: 12. The CDR3 loop spans 19 amino acids. This chain's CDR3 is CASSLGGLAELKQYNEQFF. CDR3 bases: TGTGCCAGCAGCTTAGGGGGACTAGCGGAACTCAAACAATACAATGAGCAGTTCTTC.

The table lists this clonotype with many counts. The chain is built from TRBV29-1 and TRBJ1-1; the D is unclear. Trimming took off 5 bases at V and 1 base at J, with 14 bases between the two ends. The germline gives CDR1 SQVTM, CDR2 ANQGSEA. The CDR3 runs 14 residues. This CDR3 reads CSVKIPQANTEAFF. The CDR3, as DNA: TGCAGCGTTAAAATCCCCCAGGCGAACACTGAAGCTTTCTTT.

This clonotype was detected only a few times. This sequence joins TRBV27 and TRBJ2-3; D assignment may be TRBD1 or TRBD2 (5 bases each). The germline gives CDR1 MNHEY, CDR2 SMNVEV (reference sequence). The CDR3 has 13 amino acids. The V end was cut by 10 bases, the J end by 0 bases, with 11 bases between. The CDR3 DNA follows: TGTGCCACCAGAGGGGCCAGCACAGATACGCAGTATTTT. It translates to CATRGASTDTQYF.

J is TRBJ2-7 and V is TRBV6-1; D is perhaps TRBD1 (5 bases). In germline, CDR1 is MNHNS, CDR2 SASEGT. V shed 2 bases and J shed 2 bases, with 10 bases lying between them. This CDR3 has 14 residues. The CDR3 bases are TGTGCCAGCAGTGAAAGGGGCAGAGCCTACGAGCAGTACTTC. Protein: CASSERGRAYEQYF.

The chain employs TRBV12-3 or TRBV12-4 and TRBJ2-1; 8 bases match TRBD2. CDR3 size: 19 residues. With V trimmed by 6 bases and J by 0 bases, 16 bases remained unmatched. CDR3 residues: CASSVGRVGGASSYNEQFF. The CDR3 DNA sequence: TGTGCCAGCAGCGTCGGGAGGGTTGGGGGGGCCAGCTCCTACAATGAGCAGTTCTTC.

This clonotype was counted between two and nine times. The gene calls are TRBV20-1 and TRBJ2-2; 8 positions agree with TRBD2. The CDR3 extends over 16 amino acids. CDR1 and CDR2 (germline): DFQATT, SNEGSKA (reference sequence). Trimming cost V 2 bases and J 9 bases; bases outside gene matches: 14. The CDR3 is CSARSQTGTSHRELFF. CDR3 coding DNA: TGCAGTGCTAGATCCCAAACCGGGACTAGTCACCGGGAGCTGTTTTTT.

This clonotype came up many times. The rearrangement joins TRBV6-5 to TRBJ2-1, with 8 bases that match TRBD2. Germline assignment: CDR1 MNHEY and CDR2 SVGAGI. Unmatched junction bases numbered 10, after V lost 7 bases and J lost 2 bases. CDR3 size: 16 residues. CDR3 sequence: CASTPRAGAPYNEQFF. CDR3 bases: TGTGCCAGCACTCCGAGAGCGGGAGCTCCCTACAATGAGCAGTTCTTC.

This clonotype was picked up a small number of times. V and J are TRBV2 and TRBJ2-4; D is unclear. Germline assignment: CDR1 SNHLY and CDR2 FYNNEI. Trimming pared 4 bases from V and 6 bases from J, leaving 13 bases between. CDR3 length: 14 amino acids. The CDR3 reads CASSGAQGINIQYF. CDR3 nucleotide sequence: TGTGCCAGCAGTGGGGCCCAAGGGATAAACATTCAGTACTTC.

V and J are TRBV29-1 and TRBJ1-2; TRBD1 matches 9 bases. The CDR3 is 15 residues long. Germline trimming cut 2 bases from V and 5 bases from J; bases unmatched to any gene: 9. Germline CDR1 is SQVTM and CDR2 is ANQGSEA. In nucleotides, the CDR3 is TGCAGCGTTGAAAAAACGTACAGGGGGCAATATGGCTACACCTTC. This encodes CSVEKTYRGQYGYTF. The full variable domain, completed using reference TRBV29-1 and TRBJ1-2, is SAVISQKPSRDICQRGTSLTIQCQVDSQVTMMFWYRQQPGQSLTLIATANQGSEATYESGFVIDKFPISRPNLTFSTLTVSNMSPEDSSIYLCSVEKTYRGQYGYTFGSGTRLTVV.